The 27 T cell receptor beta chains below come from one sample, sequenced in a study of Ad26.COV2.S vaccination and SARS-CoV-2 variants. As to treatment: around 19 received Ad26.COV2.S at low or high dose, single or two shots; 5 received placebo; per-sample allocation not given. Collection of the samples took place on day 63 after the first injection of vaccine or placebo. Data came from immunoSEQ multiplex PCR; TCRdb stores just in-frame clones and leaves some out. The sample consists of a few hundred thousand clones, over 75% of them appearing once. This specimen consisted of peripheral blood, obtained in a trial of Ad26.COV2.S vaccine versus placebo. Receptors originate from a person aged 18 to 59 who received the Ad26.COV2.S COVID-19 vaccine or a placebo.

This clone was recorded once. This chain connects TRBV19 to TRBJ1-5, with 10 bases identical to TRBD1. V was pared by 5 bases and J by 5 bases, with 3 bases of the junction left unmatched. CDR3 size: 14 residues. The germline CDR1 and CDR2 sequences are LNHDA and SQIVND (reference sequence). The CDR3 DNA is TGTGCCAGTAGTTCGGGACAGGGGTATCAGCCCCAGCATTTT. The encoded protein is CASSSGQGYQPQHF.

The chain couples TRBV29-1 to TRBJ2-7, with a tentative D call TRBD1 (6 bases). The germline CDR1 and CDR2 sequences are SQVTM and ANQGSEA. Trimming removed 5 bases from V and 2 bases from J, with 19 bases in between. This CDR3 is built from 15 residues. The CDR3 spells CSVWSGDMTPYEQYF. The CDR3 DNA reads TGCAGCGTTTGGTCTGGGGACATGACACCCTACGAGCAGTACTTC.

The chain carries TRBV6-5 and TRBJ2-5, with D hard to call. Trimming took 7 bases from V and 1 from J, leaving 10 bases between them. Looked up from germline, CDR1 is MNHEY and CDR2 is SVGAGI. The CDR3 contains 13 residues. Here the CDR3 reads CASTVGLQETQYF. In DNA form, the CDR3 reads TGTGCCAGCACTGTAGGGCTCCAAGAGACCCAGTACTTC.

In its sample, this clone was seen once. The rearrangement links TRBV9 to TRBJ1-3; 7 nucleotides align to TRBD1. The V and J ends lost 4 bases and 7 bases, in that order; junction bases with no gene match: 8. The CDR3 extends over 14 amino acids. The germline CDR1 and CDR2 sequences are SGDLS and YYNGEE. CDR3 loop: CASSPGDRGNTIYF. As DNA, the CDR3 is TGTGCCAGCAGCCCGGGGGACAGAGGGAACACCATATATTTT.

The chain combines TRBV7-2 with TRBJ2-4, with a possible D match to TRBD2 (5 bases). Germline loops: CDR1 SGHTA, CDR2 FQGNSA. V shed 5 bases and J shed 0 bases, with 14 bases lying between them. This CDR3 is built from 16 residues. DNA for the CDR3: TGTGCCAGCAGCCCTGGACTGACACTAGCCAAAAACATTCAGTACTTC. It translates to CASSPGLTLAKNIQYF.

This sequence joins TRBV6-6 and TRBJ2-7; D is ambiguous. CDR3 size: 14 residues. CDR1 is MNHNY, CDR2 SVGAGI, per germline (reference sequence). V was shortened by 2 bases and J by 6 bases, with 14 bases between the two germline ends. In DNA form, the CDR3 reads TGTGCCAGCAGTTACGACCCTAGTGGTCTCGAGCAGTACTTC. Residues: CASSYDPSGLEQYF.

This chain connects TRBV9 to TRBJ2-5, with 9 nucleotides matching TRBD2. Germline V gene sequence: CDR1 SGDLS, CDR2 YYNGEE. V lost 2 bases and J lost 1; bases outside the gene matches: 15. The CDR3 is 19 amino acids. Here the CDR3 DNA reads TGTGCCAGCAGCGTGGCAGCGGGAGGCCTTCTAGGTTCCCAAGAGACCCAGTACTTC. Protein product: CASSVAAGGLLGSQETQYF.

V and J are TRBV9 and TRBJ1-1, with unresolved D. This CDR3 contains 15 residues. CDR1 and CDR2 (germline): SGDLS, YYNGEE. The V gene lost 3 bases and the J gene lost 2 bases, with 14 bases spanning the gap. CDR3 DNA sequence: TGTGCCAGCAGCGCGGTTGCCGGGATTAACACTGAAGCTTTCTTT. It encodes CASSAVAGINTEAFF. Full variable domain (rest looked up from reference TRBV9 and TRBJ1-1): DSGVTQTPKHLITATGQRVTLRCSPRSGDLSVYWYQQSLDQGLQFLIQYYNGEERAKGNILERFSAQQFPDLHSELNLSSLELGDSALYFCASSAVAGINTEAFFGQGTRLTVV.

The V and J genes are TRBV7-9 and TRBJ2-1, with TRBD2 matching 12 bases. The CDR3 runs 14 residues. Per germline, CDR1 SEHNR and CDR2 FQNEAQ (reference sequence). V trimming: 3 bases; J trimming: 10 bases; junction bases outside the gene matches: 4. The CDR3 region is CASSLLAGGAEQFF. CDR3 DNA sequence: TGTGCCAGCAGCTTGCTAGCGGGAGGGGCCGAGCAGTTCTTC.

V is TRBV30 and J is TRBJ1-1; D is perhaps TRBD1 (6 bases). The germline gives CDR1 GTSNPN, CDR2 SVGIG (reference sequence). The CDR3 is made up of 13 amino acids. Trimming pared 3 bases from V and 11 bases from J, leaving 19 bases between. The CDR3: CAWSEDSGGRAFF. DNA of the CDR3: TGTGCCTGGAGCGAGGACAGTGGAGGAAGGGCTTTCTTT. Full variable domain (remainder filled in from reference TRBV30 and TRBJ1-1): SQTIHQWPATLVQPVGSPLSLECTVEGTSNPNLYWYRQAAGRGLQLLFYSVGIGQISSEVPQNLSASRPQDRQFILSSKKLLLSDSGFYLCAWSEDSGGRAFFGQGTRLTVV.

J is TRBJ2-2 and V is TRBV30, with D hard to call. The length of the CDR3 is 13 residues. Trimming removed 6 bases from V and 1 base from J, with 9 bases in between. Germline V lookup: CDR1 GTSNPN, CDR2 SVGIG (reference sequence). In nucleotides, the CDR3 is TGTGCCTGCCCTAGGGAGAACACCGGGGAGCTGTTTTTT. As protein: CACPRENTGELFF. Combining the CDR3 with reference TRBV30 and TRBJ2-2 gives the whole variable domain SQTIHQWPATLVQPVGSPLSLECTVEGTSNPNLYWYRQAAGRGLQLLFYSVGIGQISSEVPQNLSASRPQDRQFILSSKKLLLSDSGFYLCACPRENTGELFFGEGSRLTVL.

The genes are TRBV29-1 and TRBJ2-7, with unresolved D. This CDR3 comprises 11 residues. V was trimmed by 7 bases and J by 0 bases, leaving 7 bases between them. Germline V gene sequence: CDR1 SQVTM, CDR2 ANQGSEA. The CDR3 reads CSALSSYEQYF. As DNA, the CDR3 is TGCAGCGCCCTTTCCTCCTACGAGCAGTACTTC.

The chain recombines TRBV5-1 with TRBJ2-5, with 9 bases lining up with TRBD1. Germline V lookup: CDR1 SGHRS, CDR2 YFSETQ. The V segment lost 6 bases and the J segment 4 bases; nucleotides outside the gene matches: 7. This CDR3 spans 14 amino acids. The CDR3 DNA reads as TGCGCCAGCACTGAAACAGGGGGCGCAGAGACCCAGTACTTC. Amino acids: CASTETGGAETQYF.

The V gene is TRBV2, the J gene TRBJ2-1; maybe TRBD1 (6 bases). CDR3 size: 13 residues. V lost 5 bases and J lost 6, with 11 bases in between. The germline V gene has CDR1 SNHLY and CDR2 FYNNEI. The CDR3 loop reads CASSNAGVNEQFF. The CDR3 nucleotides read TGTGCCAGCAGTAACGCAGGGGTCAATGAGCAGTTCTTC.

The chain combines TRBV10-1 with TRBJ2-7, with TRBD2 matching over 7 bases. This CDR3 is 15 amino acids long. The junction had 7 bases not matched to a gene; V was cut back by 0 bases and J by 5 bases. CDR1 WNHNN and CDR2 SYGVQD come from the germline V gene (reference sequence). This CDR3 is CASSESRREPNEQYF. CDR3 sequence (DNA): TGCGCCAGCAGTGAGTCAAGGCGGGAGCCCAACGAGCAGTACTTC.

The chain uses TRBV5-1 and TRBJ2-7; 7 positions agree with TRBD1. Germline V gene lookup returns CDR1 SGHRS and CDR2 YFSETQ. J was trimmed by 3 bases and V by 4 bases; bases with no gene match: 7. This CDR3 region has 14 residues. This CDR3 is CASSEQGSFYEQYF. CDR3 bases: TGCGCCAGCAGCGAACAGGGGAGTTTCTACGAGCAGTACTTC.

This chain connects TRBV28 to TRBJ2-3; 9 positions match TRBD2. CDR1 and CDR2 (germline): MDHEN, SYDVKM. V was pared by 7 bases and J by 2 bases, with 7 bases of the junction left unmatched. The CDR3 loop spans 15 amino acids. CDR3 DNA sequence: TGTGCCAGCACCCCCCCTAGCGGGAACACAGATACGCAGTATTTT. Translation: CASTPPSGNTDTQYF.

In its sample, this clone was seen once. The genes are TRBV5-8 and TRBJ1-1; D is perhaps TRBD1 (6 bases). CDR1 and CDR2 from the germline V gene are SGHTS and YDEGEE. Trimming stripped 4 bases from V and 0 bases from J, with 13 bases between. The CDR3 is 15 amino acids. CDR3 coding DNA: TGTGCCAGCAGCCGATACAGGGCCGTGAACACTGAAGCTTTCTTT. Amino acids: CASSRYRAVNTEAFF.

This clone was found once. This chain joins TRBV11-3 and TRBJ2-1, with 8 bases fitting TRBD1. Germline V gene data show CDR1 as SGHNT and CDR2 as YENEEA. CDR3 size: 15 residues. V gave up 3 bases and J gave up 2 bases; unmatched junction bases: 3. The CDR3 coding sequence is TGTGCCAGCAGCTTCGACAGGGGAGCCTACAATGAGCAGTTCTTC. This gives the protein CASSFDRGAYNEQFF.

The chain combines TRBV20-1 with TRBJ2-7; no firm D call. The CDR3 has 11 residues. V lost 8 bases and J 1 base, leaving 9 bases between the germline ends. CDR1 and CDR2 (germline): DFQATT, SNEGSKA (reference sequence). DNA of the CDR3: TGCAGTCCGATCCAATCCTACGAGCAGTACTTC. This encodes CSPIQSYEQYF.

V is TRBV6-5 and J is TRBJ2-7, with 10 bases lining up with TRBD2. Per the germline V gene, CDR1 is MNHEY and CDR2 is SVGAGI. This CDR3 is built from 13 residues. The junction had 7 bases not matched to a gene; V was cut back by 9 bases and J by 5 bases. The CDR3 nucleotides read TGTGCCAGTACTAGCGGGACGCGTCACGAGCAGTACTTC. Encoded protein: CASTSGTRHEQYF.

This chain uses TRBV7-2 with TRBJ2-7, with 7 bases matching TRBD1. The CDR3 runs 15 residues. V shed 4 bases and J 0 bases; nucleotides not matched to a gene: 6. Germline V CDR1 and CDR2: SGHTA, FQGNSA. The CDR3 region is CASSWNGDSSYEQYF. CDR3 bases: TGTGCCAGCAGCTGGAACGGGGACAGCTCCTACGAGCAGTACTTC.

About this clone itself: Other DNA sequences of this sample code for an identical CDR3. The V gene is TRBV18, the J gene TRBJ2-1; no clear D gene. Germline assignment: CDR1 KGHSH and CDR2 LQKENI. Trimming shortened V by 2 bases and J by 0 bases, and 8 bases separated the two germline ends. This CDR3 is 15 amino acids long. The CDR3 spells CASSPTRSSYNEQFF. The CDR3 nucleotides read TGTGCCAGCTCACCAACACGGAGCTCCTACAATGAGCAGTTCTTC. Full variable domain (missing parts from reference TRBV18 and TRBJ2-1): NAGVMQNPRHLVRRRGQEARLRCSPMKGHSHVYWYRQLPEEGLKFMVYLQKENIIDESGMPKERFSAEFPKEGPSILRIQQVVRGDSAAYFCASSPTRSSYNEQFFGPGTRLTVL.

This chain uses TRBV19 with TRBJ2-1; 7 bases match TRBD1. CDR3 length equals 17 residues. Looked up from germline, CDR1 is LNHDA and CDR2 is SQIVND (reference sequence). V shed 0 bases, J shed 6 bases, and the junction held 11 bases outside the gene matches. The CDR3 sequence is CASSIDQGVTSLNEQFF. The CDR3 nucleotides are TGTGCCAGTAGTATAGATCAGGGGGTGACGTCTCTCAATGAGCAGTTCTTC.

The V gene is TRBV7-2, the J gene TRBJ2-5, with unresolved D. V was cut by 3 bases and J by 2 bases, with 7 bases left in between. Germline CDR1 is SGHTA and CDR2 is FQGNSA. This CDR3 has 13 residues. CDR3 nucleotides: TGTGCCAGCAGCTTTGGAAATCAAGAGACCCAGTACTTC. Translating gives CASSFGNQETQYF.

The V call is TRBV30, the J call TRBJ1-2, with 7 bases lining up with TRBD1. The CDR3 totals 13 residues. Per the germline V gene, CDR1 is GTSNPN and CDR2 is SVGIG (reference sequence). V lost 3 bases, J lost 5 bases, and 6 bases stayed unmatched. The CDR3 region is CAWRWAGGYGYTF. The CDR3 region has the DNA TGTGCCTGGAGGTGGGCAGGGGGGTATGGCTACACCTTC.

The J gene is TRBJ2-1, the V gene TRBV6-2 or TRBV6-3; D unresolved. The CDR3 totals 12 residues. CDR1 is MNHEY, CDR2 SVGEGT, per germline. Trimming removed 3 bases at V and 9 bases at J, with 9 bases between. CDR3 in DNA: TGTGCCAGCAGTTATCCACGACTTGAGCAGTTCTTC. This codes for CASSYPRLEQFF.